This T cell receptor (beta chain) was retrieved from a study of CD4 T cell repertoires and nickel (dated by TCRdb to about 2020). V loses 4 bases of germline sequence and J loses 0 bases, and the interval between the two ends is 10 bases. Including the terminal cysteine and phenylalanine, the CDR3 comprises 16 residues. The kept DNA is CDR3 alone, 48 bases in frame from the first base. CDR1 and CDR2, per the germline V gene (reference sequence), are MNHEY and SMNVEV. A note on this clonotype: This receptor's antigen is unknown. Base qualities are not at hand, and no much larger clone is one base apart.

Library prep was done by RT-PCR. The data were produced on an Illumina MiSeq. The public sequencing data were trimmed at Q25 with fastp and processed into clonotypes with MiXCR by TCRdb, which kept only in-frame beta chains. Each record represents a unique CDR3 protein, reported with the most common genes and DNA among its rows. This sample's clone table shows roughly 54 distinct CDR3 sequences. This TCR was recovered from a human donor in a nickel allergy study, with or without nickel allergy (not recorded which). It is not recorded whether this sample comes from one donor or several. Material: CD4+ T cells from blood, not recorded whether cultured. The V gene is TRBV27 and the J gene is TRBJ1-6; the D gene is perhaps TRBD1, on 5 matching bases. In nucleotide form, the sequence is TGTGCCAGCAGTTGGGGCAGGAGCTCCTATAATTCACCCCTCCACTTT. It translates to CASSWGRSSYNSPLHF.